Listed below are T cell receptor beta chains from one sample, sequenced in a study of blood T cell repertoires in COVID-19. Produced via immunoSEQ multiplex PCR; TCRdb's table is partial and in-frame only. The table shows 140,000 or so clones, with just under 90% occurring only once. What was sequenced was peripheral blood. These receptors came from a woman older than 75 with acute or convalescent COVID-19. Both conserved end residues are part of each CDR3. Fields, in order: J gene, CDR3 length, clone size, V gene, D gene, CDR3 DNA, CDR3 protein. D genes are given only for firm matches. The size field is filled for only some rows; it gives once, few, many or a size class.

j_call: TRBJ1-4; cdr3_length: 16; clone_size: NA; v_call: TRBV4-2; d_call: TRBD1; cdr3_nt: TGTGCCAGCAGCCAACTCTCCGGGACAGGGCGGAAAAAACTGTTTTTT; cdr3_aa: CASSQLSGTGRKKLFF
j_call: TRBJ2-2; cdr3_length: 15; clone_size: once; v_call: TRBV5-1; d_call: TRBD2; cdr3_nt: TGCGCCAGCAGTCCCGTAGCGGGGGGATCCGGGGAGCTGTTTTTT; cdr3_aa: CASSPVAGGSGELFF
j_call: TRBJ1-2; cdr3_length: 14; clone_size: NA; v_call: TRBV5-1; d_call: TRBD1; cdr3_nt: TGCGCCAGCAGCTTGGGACAGGGGGGCTATGGCTACACCTTC; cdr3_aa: CASSLGQGGYGYTF
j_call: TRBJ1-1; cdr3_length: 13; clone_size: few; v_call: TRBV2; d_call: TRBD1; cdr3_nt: TGTGCCACCGCAGGGGGCGTGAACACTGAAGCTTTCTTT; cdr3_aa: CATAGGVNTEAFF
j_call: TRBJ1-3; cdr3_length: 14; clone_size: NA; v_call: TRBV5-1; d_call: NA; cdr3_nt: TGCGCCAGCAGCGCAGGGACAAACGGAAACACCATATATTTT; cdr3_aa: CASSAGTNGNTIYF
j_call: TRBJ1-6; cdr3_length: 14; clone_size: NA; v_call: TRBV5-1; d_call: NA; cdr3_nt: TGCGCCAGCAGCTTGGCCAGGTATAATTCACCCCTCCACTTT; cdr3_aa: CASSLARYNSPLHF
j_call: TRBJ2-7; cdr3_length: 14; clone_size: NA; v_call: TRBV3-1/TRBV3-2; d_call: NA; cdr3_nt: TGTGCCAGCAGCCAAGATCGGCAGGGGTACGAGCAGTACTTC; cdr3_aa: CASSQDRQGYEQYF
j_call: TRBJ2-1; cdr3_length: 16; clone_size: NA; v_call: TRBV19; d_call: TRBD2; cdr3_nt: TGTGCCAGTACCCCTAGGCGGGGGAGCTCCTACAATGAGCAGTTCTTC; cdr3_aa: CASTPRRGSSYNEQFF
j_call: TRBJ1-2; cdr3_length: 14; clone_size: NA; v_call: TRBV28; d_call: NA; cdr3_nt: TGTGCCAGCAGTTTTGCGGGTCCGAACTATGGCTACACCTTC; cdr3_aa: CASSFAGPNYGYTF
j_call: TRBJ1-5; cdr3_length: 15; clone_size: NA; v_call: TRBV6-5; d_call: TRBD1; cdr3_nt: TGTGCCAGCAGTTCCCAGGGGGTCATCAATCAGCCCCAGCATTTT; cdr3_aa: CASSSQGVINQPQHF
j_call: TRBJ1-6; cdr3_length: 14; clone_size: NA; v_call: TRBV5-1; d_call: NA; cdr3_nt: TGCGCCAGCAGCCCTGGGACGGGGGGTTCACCCCTCCACTTT; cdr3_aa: CASSPGTGGSPLHF